The source of this T cell receptor (beta chain) is a study of T cells in Graves' hyperthyroidism and ophthalmopathy. General study points: Most expanded thyroid clonotypes above 0.001 also appeared in blood.

Each ophthalmopathy patient scored at least 3 on the Clinical Activity Score and at least 4 on NOSPECS grade, with duration under 3 months. The authors obtained PBMCs from over 8.5 ml of fresh peripheral blood. With regard to this clonotype: Its antigen remains unidentified.

TCR beta CDR3 regions were amplified from RNA. The TCR CDR3 was amplified in a first-round RT-PCR using the HTBI primer set. TCRdb used MiXCR to reprocess the multiplex PCR reads, holding one entry per CDR3 protein. Altogether about 610,000 distinct CDR3 sequences are present, over 12% being singletons, with the ten largest covering around 4.5%. Trimming cost V 10 bases and J 3 bases; bases outside gene matches: 15. The CDR3 spans 15 residues. This clonotype was obtained from a woman between 40 and 50 years old with Graves' ophthalmopathy. The V call is TRBV12-3 or TRBV12-4, the J call TRBJ2-7; 7 bases are a match to TRBD2. The sequenced material came from blood. The CDR3 loop is CANRSSLAPYYEQYF. The CDR3 coding sequence is TGTGCCAACAGGTCTTCACTAGCGCCTTACTACGAGCAGTACTTC.